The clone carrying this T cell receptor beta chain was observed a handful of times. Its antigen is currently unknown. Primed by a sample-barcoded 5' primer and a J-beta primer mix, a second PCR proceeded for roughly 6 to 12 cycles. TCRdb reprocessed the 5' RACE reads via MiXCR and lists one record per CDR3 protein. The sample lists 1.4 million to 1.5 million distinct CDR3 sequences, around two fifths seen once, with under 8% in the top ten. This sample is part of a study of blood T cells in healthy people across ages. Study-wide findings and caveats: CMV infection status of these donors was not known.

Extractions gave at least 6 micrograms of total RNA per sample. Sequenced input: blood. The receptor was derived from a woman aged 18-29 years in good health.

CDR3 nucleotide sequence: TGCAGTGCGGACCCGGCCAATTCTGTAACAGCGGATGAGCAGTTCTTC. Translation gives CSADPANSVTADEQFF. The chain uses TRBV20-1 and TRBJ2-1, with D possibly TRBD2 on 5 matching bases. Trimming pared 6 bases from V and 8 bases from J, leaving 26 bases between. The germline V gene encodes CDR1 DFQATT and CDR2 SNEGSKA (reference sequence). The CDR3 totals 16 residues.